Below, 24 T cell receptor beta chains from the same sample are listed, as sequenced in a study of CD8 T cells in ankylosing spondylitis. Study-level results: In ankylosing spondylitis blood, a motif of seven to nine highly homologous TCR beta variants appeared characteristic.

Their antigen targets remain unknown. From the 5' RACE reads, TCRdb called clonotypes with MiXCR, one entry per CDR3 protein. The table records about 800,000 distinct CDR3 sequences, 12% of them present only once. The sample comprised blood, either unsorted or a sorted T cell fraction (not recorded which). Receptor source: a male donor with ankylosing spondylitis.

This clonotype was detected ten times or more. The chain is built from TRBV10-3 and TRBJ2-1; 8 bases map to TRBD1. The CDR3 contains 14 residues. The V gene end was trimmed by 4 bases and the J gene end by 5 bases; junction bases not matched to a gene: 4. Germline V gene data show CDR1 as ENHRY and CDR2 as SYGVKD. The CDR3 loop reads CAISGTGTDNEQFF. DNA for the CDR3: TGTGCCATCAGTGGGACAGGGACTGACAATGAGCAGTTCTTC.

The V and J genes are TRBV15 and TRBJ1-1; 9 bases match TRBD1. After removal of 5 bases from V and 1 base from J, the junction contained 5 bases not matched to a gene. The CDR3 totals 15 residues. Germline assignment: CDR1 LNHNV and CDR2 YYDKDF (reference sequence). CDR3 bases: TGTGCCACCAGCGGTCCGGGACAGGGGAACACTGAAGCTTTCTTT. As protein: CATSGPGQGNTEAFF.

The rearrangement joins TRBV5-1 to TRBJ2-7, with 9 bases that match TRBD1. CDR3 size: 14 residues. Per the germline V gene, CDR1 is SGHRS and CDR2 is YFSETQ. V trimming: 3 bases; J trimming: 5 bases; junction bases outside the gene matches: 6. The DNA for the CDR3 is TGCGCCAGCAGCTCCGGGACAGGGAAGGACGAGCAGTACTTC. Translated, it gives CASSSGTGKDEQYF.

This clonotype was seen only a few times. The genes are TRBV20-1 and TRBJ1-6, with 7 bases lining up with TRBD1. After removal of 0 bases from V and 7 bases from J, the junction contained 12 bases not matched to a gene. CDR1 is DFQATT and CDR2 is SNEGSKA in the germline V gene (reference sequence). There are 17 residues in the CDR3. This chain's CDR3 is CSARDRVKGQQNSPLHF. The CDR3 DNA is TGCAGTGCTAGAGATCGGGTTAAGGGACAGCAAAATTCACCCCTCCACTTT.

A few counts support this clonotype. This chain connects TRBV20-1 to TRBJ2-7; 8 nucleotides align to TRBD1. V was clipped by 3 bases and J by 3 bases; unmatched bases: 4. The V gene's germline CDR1 is DFQATT and CDR2 SNEGSKA (reference sequence). This CDR3 is built from 13 residues. Here the CDR3 reads CSASQDRGYEQYF. The CDR3 DNA follows: TGCAGTGCTAGCCAAGACAGGGGCTACGAGCAGTACTTC.

V and J are TRBV5-5 and TRBJ2-7, with TRBD1 identical over 7 bases. From germline, CDR1 is SGHKS and CDR2 YYEKEE (reference sequence). V shed 5 bases, J shed 0 bases, and the junction held 14 bases outside the gene matches. This CDR3 contains 17 residues. CDR3 in amino acids: CASSPLYRDRSSYEQYF. The CDR3 region has the DNA TGTGCCAGCAGTCCTCTCTACCGGGACAGAAGCTCCTACGAGCAGTACTTC.

Only a few counts were recorded for this clonotype. J is TRBJ2-5 and V is TRBV4-1; D might be TRBD2 (5 bases). Trimming removed 3 bases from V and 0 bases from J, with 8 bases in between. The CDR3 consists of 14 residues. Germline loops: CDR1 MGHRA, CDR2 YSYEKL. CDR3 sequence (DNA): TGCGCCAGCAGCCAGGGGAGTTACCAAGAGACCCAGTACTTC. This codes for CASSQGSYQETQYF.

This clonotype has a handful of counts. The chain recombines TRBV9 with TRBJ1-2, with D unresolved. The CDR3 extends over 13 amino acids. Trimming took off 3 bases at V and 4 bases at J, with 10 bases between the two ends. Looked up from germline, CDR1 is SGDLS and CDR2 is YYNGEE. The CDR3 loop reads CASSAVPGYGYTF. The CDR3 bases are TGTGCCAGCAGCGCCGTCCCAGGCTATGGCTACACCTTC.

This clonotype was detected only a few times. The gene calls are TRBV11-2 and TRBJ2-7, with D perhaps matching TRBD1 or TRBD2 (5 bases each). V lost 6 bases and J lost 0, with 18 bases in between. CDR1 is SGHAT, CDR2 FQNNGV, per germline. This CDR3 comprises 16 residues. CDR3 residues: CASSFRPGTSSYEQYF. The CDR3 coding sequence is TGTGCCAGCAGTTTTAGACCCGGGACCAGCTCCTACGAGCAGTACTTC.

This clonotype was observed a handful of times. The rearrangement joins TRBV12-3 or TRBV12-4 to TRBJ2-7, with TRBD2 matching 7 bases. Trimming at V came to 3 bases and at J to 6 bases, leaving 14 bases not matched to a gene. This CDR3 has 16 amino acids. CDR3 in DNA: TGTGCCAGCAGTTTGATATATGGCGGGAGAGAGGCCGAGCAGTACTTC. It encodes CASSLIYGGREAEQYF.

This clonotype was counted ten times or more. This chain uses TRBV29-1 with TRBJ2-1; D might be TRBD2 (5 bases). The CDR3 has 13 amino acids. V lost 6 bases and J lost 4, with 13 bases in between. Germline V gene sequence: CDR1 SQVTM, CDR2 ANQGSEA. Written as DNA, the CDR3 is TGCAGCGTAAGAGAGGGTGTTTACAATGAGCAGTTCTTC. Residues: CSVREGVYNEQFF.

This chain links TRBV6-1 with TRBJ1-5, with D possibly being TRBD1 (5 bases). Germline CDR1 and CDR2: MNHNS and SASEGT. The germline V and J ends were trimmed by 6 bases and 2 bases, with 14 bases remaining between them. The CDR3 is 15 amino acids. CDR3 in amino acids: CASSRPGGGNQPQHF. The CDR3 region has the DNA TGTGCCAGCAGCCGTCCGGGGGGAGGCAATCAGCCCCAGCATTTT.

This clonotype occurred a few times. The chain recombines TRBV29-1 with TRBJ2-3; the match to TRBD2 covers 8 bases. The V and J ends lost 4 bases and 0 bases, in that order; junction bases with no gene match: 3. The length of the CDR3 is 14 residues. Per germline, CDR1 SQVTM and CDR2 ANQGSEA. The CDR3 sequence is CSVAGLASTDTQYF. The CDR3 DNA reads as TGCAGCGTTGCTGGACTAGCCAGCACAGATACGCAGTATTTT.

The V gene is TRBV18, the J gene TRBJ2-2, with no clear D. The length of the CDR3 is 14 residues. CDR1 is KGHSH, CDR2 LQKENI, per germline. Trimming cost V 5 bases and J 4 bases, with 11 bases left between them. The CDR3 nucleotides are TGTGCCAGCTCAACCGGAGCCTCCACCGGGGAGCTGTTTTTT. Translation: CASSTGASTGELFF.

The chain employs TRBV12-3 or TRBV12-4 and TRBJ2-1; the match to TRBD2 covers 10 bases. V gave up 4 bases and J gave up 9 bases; unmatched junction bases: 9. The CDR3 length is 15 residues. CDR3 sequence reads: CASSWGSSGSGEQFF. CDR3 in DNA: TGTGCCAGCAGTTGGGGATCTAGCGGGAGTGGTGAGCAGTTCTTC.

This clonotype appeared many times. The V and J genes are TRBV7-2 and TRBJ2-5, with a possible D match to TRBD2 (5 bases). Germline-derived CDR1 and CDR2 are SGHTA and FQGNSA. The CDR3 is 14 amino acids. Trimming left V 5 bases short and J 5 bases short, with 15 bases between. The DNA for the CDR3 is TGTGCCAGCAGCCCCCGGACTTCTCTGGAGACCCAGTACTTC. Translating it yields CASSPRTSLETQYF. Full variable domain (outside the CDR3, taken from reference TRBV7-2 and TRBJ2-5): GAGVSQSPSNKVTEKGKDVELRCDPISGHTALYWYRQSLGQGLEFLIYFQGNSAPDKSGLPSDRFSAERTGGSVSTLTIQRTQQEDSAVYLCASSPRTSLETQYFGPGTRLLVL.

This clonotype has just a few counts. The chain recombines TRBV9 with TRBJ2-7; unclear D gene. Germline CDR1 reads SGDLS; CDR2 reads YYNGEE. With 3 bases removed from V and 0 bases from J, the gap between germline ends came to 7 bases. The CDR3 covers 13 residues. The DNA for the CDR3 is TGTGCCAGCAGCGCGGAGAACTCCTACGAGCAGTACTTC. Translated: CASSAENSYEQYF.

This clonotype was picked up a small number of times. The chain has TRBV4-1 and TRBJ1-2; D is unclear. CDR3 length equals 13 residues. The ends were cut back, 4 bases at V and 8 bases at J, with 14 bases in the middle. Germline V CDR1 and CDR2: MGHRA, YSYEKL. CDR3 residues: CASSRLGSGGYTF. The CDR3 nucleotides are TGCGCCAGCAGCCGCTTGGGAAGTGGAGGCTACACCTTC.

This clonotype was picked up many times. V usage is TRBV20-1 and J usage is TRBJ1-6; perhaps TRBD1 as D (5 bases). CDR3 size: 13 residues. Per germline, CDR1 DFQATT and CDR2 SNEGSKA (reference sequence). V dropped 1 base and J dropped 6 bases, with 7 bases sitting between them. The CDR3 spells CSARGGINSPLHF. The CDR3 nucleotides are TGCAGTGCTAGAGGGGGGATTAATTCACCCCTCCACTTT.

V is TRBV5-1 and J is TRBJ2-7; 10 bases agree with TRBD1. This CDR3 has 14 residues. CDR1 SGHRS and CDR2 YFSETQ come from the germline V gene. The V and J ends lost 4 bases and 3 bases, in that order; junction bases with no gene match: 4. CDR3 loop: CASSRTGGHYEQYF. The CDR3 nucleotides are TGCGCCAGCAGCCGGACAGGGGGTCACTACGAGCAGTACTTC.

This chain uses TRBV5-5 with TRBJ1-5, with TRBD1 matching over 7 bases. Germline CDR1 is SGHKS and CDR2 is YYEKEE (reference sequence). The CDR3 covers 15 residues. J gave up 7 bases and V 4 bases, and 11 bases lay outside the gene matches. The CDR3 loop is CASSVTDRDWQPQHF. In nucleotides, the CDR3 is TGTGCCAGCAGCGTAACAGACAGGGATTGGCAGCCCCAGCATTTT.

This clonotype came up a few times. This chain links TRBV15 with TRBJ2-5; the D gene is possibly TRBD1 (6 bases). The CDR3 consists of 16 residues. Germline loops: CDR1 LNHNV, CDR2 YYDKDF (reference sequence). V shed 0 bases and J shed 5 bases, with 16 bases lying between them. The CDR3 sequence is CATSRDETGWLETQYF. The CDR3, as DNA: TGTGCCACCAGCAGAGATGAAACAGGGTGGTTGGAGACCCAGTACTTC.

V usage is TRBV19 and J usage is TRBJ1-6; no definite D call. Trimming stripped 3 bases from V and 10 bases from J, with 13 bases between. CDR3 size: 14 residues. Germline CDR1 reads LNHDA; CDR2 reads SQIVND (reference sequence). The CDR3: CASSIPGRLSPLHF. The CDR3 DNA reads as TGTGCCAGTAGTATCCCGGGCCGACTGTCACCCCTCCACTTT.

This clonotype has just a few counts. The CDR3: CSGDRVLTEAFF. Here the CDR3 DNA reads TGCAGCGGGGACAGGGTTCTCACTGAAGCTTTCTTT. The rearrangement joins TRBV29-1 to TRBJ1-1, with 9 bases matching TRBD1. Germline V gene sequence: CDR1 SQVTM, CDR2 ANQGSEA. The CDR3 runs 12 residues. Trimming took 7 bases from V and 4 from J; bases not matched to a gene: 4. The entire variable domain, with the rest obtained from reference TRBV29-1 and TRBJ1-1, is as follows: SAVISQKPSRDICQRGTSLTIQCQVDSQVTMMFWYRQQPGQSLTLIATANQGSEATYESGFVIDKFPISRPNLTFSTLTVSNMSPEDSSIYLCSGDRVLTEAFFGQGTRLTVV.